The clone carrying this T cell receptor beta chain was seen only a few times. The target antigen is unknown. The PCR was carried out with 60 Vbeta primers and 13 Jbeta primers. The protocol was immunoSEQ multiplex PCR, while the TCRdb copy is restricted to in-frame clones and leaves out a portion. The table records 130,000 to 150,000 clones, approximately 73% of them present only once. This sample is drawn from a study of cytomegalovirus exposure and HLA in healthy donors. Overall study findings and caveats: The sole available immune exposure information was CMV serostatus. The listing of 150 to 200 TCR beta chains classed them as cytomegalovirus-associated. V- and J-gene trimming of TCR beta was linked (in a later analysis) to a missense DCLRE1C variant.

Per germline, CDR1 LGHNA and CDR2 YNFKEQ. The CDR3 contains 16 residues. The V end was cut by 4 bases, the J end by 3 bases, with 19 bases between. The V and J genes are TRBV4-2 and TRBJ2-7; D may be TRBD2 (7 bases). The TCR was taken from a human donor in good health. The sequencing sample was made of PBMCs. The CDR3 loop reads CASSLTGGLGSYEQYF. The CDR3 nucleotides read TGTGCCAGCAGCCTCACCGGGGGGCTAGGCAGCTACGAGCAGTACTTC.